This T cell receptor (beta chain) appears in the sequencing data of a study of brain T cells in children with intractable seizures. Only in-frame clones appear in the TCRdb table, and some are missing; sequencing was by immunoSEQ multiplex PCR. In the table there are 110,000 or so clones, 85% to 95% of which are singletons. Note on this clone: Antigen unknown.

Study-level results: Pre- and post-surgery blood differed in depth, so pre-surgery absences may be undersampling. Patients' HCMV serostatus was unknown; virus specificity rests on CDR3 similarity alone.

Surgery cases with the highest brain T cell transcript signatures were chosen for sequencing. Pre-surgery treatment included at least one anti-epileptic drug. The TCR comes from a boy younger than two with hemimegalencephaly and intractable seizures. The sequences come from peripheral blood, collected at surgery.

Written as DNA, the CDR3 is TGTGCCAGCAGCGTAGCGGGTCAGACCACTGAAGCTTTCTTT. Residues: CASSVAGQTTEAFF. The chain carries TRBV9 and TRBJ1-1, with D unclear. Germline values: CDR1 SGDLS, CDR2 YYNGEE. V was pared by 0 bases and J by 4 bases, with 10 bases between. This CDR3 has 14 residues.